These 6 T cell receptor beta chains were all obtained from the same sample, sequenced in a study of Graves' ophthalmopathy and Graves' hyperthyroidism. The TCR beta CDR3 regions underwent amplification from RNA transcripts. HTBI primers served in a first-round RT-PCR, which a second-round multiplex PCR followed. MiXCR, run by TCRdb on the multiplex PCR reads, gives a single entry per CDR3 protein. The sample lists a few hundred thousand distinct CDR3 sequences; approximately 15% were seen once. Sequencing was done on a sample of peripheral blood. The receptor source for this set is a woman aged 18 to 35 with stable Graves' hyperthyroidism.

This chain uses TRBV7-2 with TRBJ1-3; D gene ambiguous. The CDR3 sequence is 15 residues long. Germline CDR1 SGHTA, CDR2 FQGNSA. Trimming cost V 4 bases and J 4 bases, with 14 bases left between them. Here the CDR3 reads CASSSDSLSGNTIYF. As DNA, the CDR3 is TGTGCCAGCAGCTCCGACTCGCTATCAGGAAACACCATATATTTT.

This clonotype has ten or more counts. The chain recombines TRBV2 with TRBJ1-2; the D is unclear. The length of the CDR3 is 16 residues. V gave up 4 bases and J gave up 3 bases, with 18 bases separating them. Germline CDR1 and CDR2: SNHLY and FYNNEI. CDR3 sequence reads: CASSVKLASRDYGYTF. The CDR3 DNA is TGTGCCAGCAGTGTTAAACTTGCATCAAGGGACTATGGCTACACCTTC.

This clonotype was picked up many times. The CDR3 protein is CASSYDGTGWGSNQPQHF. The CDR3 DNA follows: TGTGCCAGCAGTTACGACGGGACAGGTTGGGGAAGCAATCAGCCCCAGCATTTT. V and J are TRBV6-2 or TRBV6-3 and TRBJ1-5; 8 bases are a match to TRBD1. Germline assignment: CDR1 MNHEY and CDR2 SVGEGT. This CDR3 comprises 18 residues. V trimming: 2 bases; J trimming: 1 base; junction bases outside the gene matches: 10.

Many counts were recorded for this clonotype. V usage is TRBV2 and J usage is TRBJ2-4; 8 positions match TRBD1. V gave up 10 bases and J gave up 0 bases; unmatched junction bases: 5. This CDR3 has 14 residues. CDR1 SNHLY and CDR2 FYNNEI come from the germline V gene. Here the CDR3 DNA reads TGTGCCACCTCAGGGGGCCAAGCCAAAAACATTCAGTACTTC. It encodes CATSGGQAKNIQYF.

This clonotype was detected many times. The chain employs TRBV7-3 and TRBJ1-1; 7 bases match TRBD1. Losses at the gene ends were 5 bases for V and 0 bases for J; bases not matched to a gene: 0. CDR3 size: 13 residues. The germline CDR1 and CDR2 sequences are SGHTA and FQGTGA. The CDR3 coding sequence is TGTGCCAGCAGCCAGGGGGTGAACACTGAAGCTTTCTTT. It codes for CASSQGVNTEAFF.

In its sample, this clonotype was seen many times. The DNA for the CDR3 is TGTGCCACCAGTGATTCCCTAGTAGCCCCACGGGATACGCAGTATTTT. This translates into CATSDSLVAPRDTQYF. The rearrangement links TRBV24-1 to TRBJ2-3; the D is unclear. The CDR3 has 16 amino acids. Trimming removed 2 bases from V and 6 bases from J, with 17 bases in between. Germline assignment: CDR1 KGHDR and CDR2 SFDVKD.